This T cell receptor beta chain was sequenced in a study of T cells in Graves' hyperthyroidism and ophthalmopathy. The CDR3 regions of TCR beta were amplified from RNA transcripts. When the TCR CDR3 underwent first-round RT-PCR, the HTBI primer set was used. MiXCR, applied by TCRdb to the multiplex PCR reads, yields one record per CDR3 protein. The data hold approximately 600,000 distinct CDR3 sequences, with 15% to 20% observed a single time. V was clipped by 7 bases and J by 6 bases, with 8 bases between them. Germline V lookup: CDR1 MNHNS, CDR2 SASEGT. The CDR3 spans 11 residues. The sample holds many counts of this clonotype.

This sequence was found in a woman aged 25 to 39 with Graves' hyperthyroidism. This chain joins TRBV6-1 and TRBJ2-3; D is ambiguous. The sample comprised blood. The CDR3 here is CASTRTDTQYF. In DNA form, the CDR3 reads TGTGCCAGCACCCGAACGGATACGCAGTATTTT.